The 6 T cell receptor beta chains presented below share a single source sample, sequenced in a study of T cells in Graves' hyperthyroidism and ophthalmopathy. The investigators amplified TCR beta CDR3 regions from RNA transcripts. HTBI primers were the set used in a first-round RT-PCR of the TCR CDR3. Using its own MiXCR run on the multiplex PCR reads, TCRdb lists one record per CDR3 protein. The profile shows approximately 640,000 distinct CDR3 sequences, 15% to 20% of them singletons. Source material: blood. The receptors derive from a woman aged 25 to 45 with Graves' hyperthyroidism.

This clonotype appeared many times. The chain combines TRBV11-3 with TRBJ2-7, with unresolved D. CDR1 is SGHNT and CDR2 is YENEEA in the germline V gene. The V end was cut by 0 bases, the J end by 1 base, with 13 bases between. The CDR3 spans 16 residues. CDR3: CASSLDLADTSYEQYF. For the CDR3, the DNA is TGTGCCAGCAGCTTAGATCTGGCGGATACGTCCTACGAGCAGTACTTC.

This clonotype was seen many times. The rearrangement links TRBV20-1 to TRBJ2-1; 8 bases line up with TRBD1. CDR1 is DFQATT and CDR2 is SNEGSKA in the germline V gene (reference sequence). The length of the CDR3 is 15 residues. V shed 1 base, J shed 4 bases, and the junction held 6 bases outside the gene matches. The DNA for the CDR3 is TGCAGTGCTAGAGTAGGGCAGGGGGCTTACAATGAGCAGTTCTTC. It encodes CSARVGQGAYNEQFF.

This clonotype has at least ten counts. The chain is built from TRBV12-3 or TRBV12-4 and TRBJ2-7; the match to TRBD1 covers 7 bases. The CDR3 spans 15 residues. With 4 bases clipped from V and 4 bases from J, the junction kept 10 bases outside the gene matches. The CDR3 sequence: CASSSGDRLIYEQYF. DNA of the CDR3: TGTGCCAGCAGTTCCGGGGACAGATTGATTTACGAGCAGTACTTC.

This chain uses TRBV18 with TRBJ1-5; unclear D gene. CDR1 is KGHSH, CDR2 LQKENI, per germline. V shed 6 bases and J shed 1 base, with 7 bases lying between them. This CDR3 spans 13 amino acids. The CDR3 spells CASSTTSNQPQHF. CDR3 bases: TGTGCCAGCTCGACTACGAGCAATCAGCCCCAGCATTTT.

This clonotype appeared a single time. This sequence joins TRBV29-1 and TRBJ2-1; the D gene could be TRBD1 or TRBD2 (5 bases each). Germline V gene lookup returns CDR1 SQVTM and CDR2 ANQGSEA. The CDR3 runs 16 residues. Trimming cost V 0 bases and J 0 bases, with 12 bases left between them. CDR3 loop: CSVEEGRTASYNEQFF. The CDR3, as DNA: TGCAGCGTTGAAGAGGGGCGGACTGCCTCCTACAATGAGCAGTTCTTC.

V is TRBV6-1 and J is TRBJ1-2; TRBD1 matches 11 bases. Germline CDR1 MNHNS, CDR2 SASEGT. V shed 8 bases and J 7 bases; nucleotides not matched to a gene: 6. This CDR3 region has 13 residues. CDR3 sequence (DNA): TGTGCCAGCTCGGGACAGGGGGTGGCTGGCTACACCTTC. Translating it yields CASSGQGVAGYTF.